What follows are 11 T cell receptor beta chains derived from one specimen sequenced in a study of T-cell reconstitution after alpha-beta-depleted transplantation in children. A TCRbeta library incorporating unique molecular identifiers was prepared. MiXCR was run by TCRdb on the PCR reads, yielding one entry per CDR3 protein. The sample carries about 90,000 distinct CDR3 sequences, 7% to 10% recorded once. The specimen comprised PBMCs from the stem cell graft donor, sampled from the stem cell graft. These receptors were obtained from a human donor who donated a stem cell graft to a child with congenital amegakaryocytic thrombocytopenia.

This clonotype is medium-sized by share. The V gene is TRBV12-3 or TRBV12-4, the J gene TRBJ2-2; TRBD1 matches at 8 bases. The CDR3 consists of 13 residues. With 6 bases clipped from V and 6 bases from J, the junction kept 3 bases outside the gene matches. For the CDR3, the DNA is TGTGCCAGCAGACCACAGGGGGCCGGGGAGCTGTTTTTT. Amino acid sequence: CASRPQGAGELFF.

On this clonotype itself: It may be a read error: a sequence one base away is much more abundant. The gene calls are TRBV7-9 and TRBJ1-2; D is perhaps TRBD1 (5 bases). This CDR3 has 14 amino acids. CDR1 and CDR2 (germline): SEHNR, FQNEAQ (reference sequence). The CDR3 DNA is TGTGCCAGCGGCTTAGATAGCAGGGAAAGTGGCTACACCTTC. Translated, it gives CASGLDSRESGYTF.

In this sample, this clonotype turned up many times. This chain uses TRBV5-1 with TRBJ2-3; 10 positions match TRBD2. There are 17 residues in the CDR3. The V segment lost 0 bases and the J segment 2 bases; nucleotides outside the gene matches: 6. Germline CDR1 and CDR2: SGHRS and YFSETQ. The CDR3 coding sequence is TGCGCCAGCAGCTTGGCCCTAGCGGGGGCCTTCACAGATACGCAGTATTTT. Translated: CASSLALAGAFTDTQYF.

Points on this clonotype: Since a much larger clone is just one base distant, this may be a read error. The chain has TRBV10-2 and TRBJ2-3; D ambiguous. The CDR3 length is 12 residues. Germline assignment: CDR1 WSHSY and CDR2 SAAADI. Here the CDR3 reads CASSDPTDMQYF. DNA of the CDR3: TGCGCCAGCAGCGATCCCACAGATATGCAGTATTTT.

The sample holds many counts of this clonotype. V usage is TRBV7-2 and J usage is TRBJ1-2, with unresolved D. The V gene's germline CDR1 is SGHTA and CDR2 FQGNSA. V dropped 3 bases and J dropped 8 bases, with 16 bases sitting between them. There are 14 residues in the CDR3. CDR3 sequence (DNA): TGTGCCAGCAGCTTGAAAGTAGGACGGGTAGGCTACACCTTC. Translated, it gives CASSLKVGRVGYTF.

This clonotype appeared a few times. The chain is built from TRBV7-7 and TRBJ2-5; a possible D gene is TRBD2 (5 bases). Germline-derived CDR1 and CDR2 are SSHAT and FNYEAQ (reference sequence). The CDR3 totals 13 residues. V was clipped by 8 bases and J by 5 bases, with 15 bases between them. CDR3 coding DNA: TGTGCCAGCTCATTCGCGGAGGAGGAGACCCAGTACTTC. Its protein product is CASSFAEEETQYF.

This clonotype was counted at least ten times. The J gene is TRBJ1-1, the V gene TRBV9; D may be TRBD1 (5 bases). The CDR3 length is 14 residues. The ends were cut back, 4 bases at V and 4 bases at J, with 14 bases in the middle. CDR1 is SGDLS, CDR2 YYNGEE, per germline. The CDR3 loop reads CASSLLDSITEAFF. The CDR3 region has the DNA TGTGCCAGCAGCCTACTTGACAGCATCACTGAAGCTTTCTTT.

The table lists this clonotype with many counts. This chain uses TRBV19 with TRBJ2-6; no firm D call. This CDR3 comprises 14 residues. V gave up 7 bases and J gave up 0 bases, with 7 bases separating them. The germline V gene has CDR1 LNHDA and CDR2 SQIVND (reference sequence). In DNA form, the CDR3 reads TGTGCCAGTACCGAAAGCTCTGGGGCCAACGTCCTGACTTTC. Its translation: CASTESSGANVLTF.

The chain recombines TRBV5-1 with TRBJ1-1; 9 bases are shared with TRBD1. With V trimmed by 2 bases and J by 0 bases, 5 bases remained unmatched. The CDR3 consists of 16 residues. Germline CDR1 reads SGHRS; CDR2 reads YFSETQ. DNA for the CDR3: TGCGCCAGCAGCTTTACAGGGGGCGCAATGAACACTGAAGCTTTCTTT. This encodes CASSFTGGAMNTEAFF.

This clonotype was counted many times. The chain's CDR3 is CASSPLSRSYEQYF. The DNA for the CDR3 is TGTGCCAGCAGCCCCCTCTCAAGGTCATACGAGCAGTACTTC. The gene calls are TRBV14 and TRBJ2-7, with D hard to call. The CDR3 sequence is 14 residues long. With 4 bases removed from V and 4 bases from J, the gap between germline ends came to 14 bases. Looked up from germline, CDR1 is SGHDN and CDR2 is FVKESK.

This clonotype has ten or more counts. The genes are TRBV20-1 and TRBJ1-4; tentative D call: TRBD1 (5 bases). Trimming took off 0 bases at V and 8 bases at J, with 16 bases between the two ends. The CDR3 totals 15 residues. Germline V lookup: CDR1 DFQATT, CDR2 SNEGSKA (reference sequence). CDR3 coding DNA: TGCAGTGCTAGAGATCAAGGGACTGCAGGGGAAAAACTGTTTTTT. Protein: CSARDQGTAGEKLFF.